This T cell receptor beta chain was documented in a study of T cells in Graves' hyperthyroidism and ophthalmopathy. This clonotype has a count of ten or more. As yet, its antigen is unknown. RNA transcripts yielded amplified TCR beta CDR3 regions. TCR CDR3 underwent first-round RT-PCR with the HTBI primer set. TCRdb called the multiplex PCR reads again in MiXCR, with one record for every CDR3 protein. This table has under 550,000 distinct CDR3 sequences, approximately 15% appearing once. The CDR3 contains 16 residues. With 4 bases clipped from V and 5 bases from J, the junction kept 9 bases outside the gene matches. Germline values: CDR1 SGHVS, CDR2 FQNEAQ. Notes on the study in general: Most expanded thyroid clonotypes above 0.001 recurred in blood. A 13 V-J signature model discriminated ophthalmopathy versus stable hyperthyroidism.

The PBMCs were sourced from fresh peripheral blood (about 10 ml). The sequence derives from a woman in her late teens or twenties with Graves' hyperthyroidism. The sample consisted of blood. The V call is TRBV7-8, the J call TRBJ2-1, with TRBD2 matching over 9 bases. Here the CDR3 reads CASSSRGSGSDNEQFF. CDR3 nucleotides: TGTGCCAGCAGCTCGCGAGGTAGCGGGAGCGACAATGAGCAGTTCTTC.